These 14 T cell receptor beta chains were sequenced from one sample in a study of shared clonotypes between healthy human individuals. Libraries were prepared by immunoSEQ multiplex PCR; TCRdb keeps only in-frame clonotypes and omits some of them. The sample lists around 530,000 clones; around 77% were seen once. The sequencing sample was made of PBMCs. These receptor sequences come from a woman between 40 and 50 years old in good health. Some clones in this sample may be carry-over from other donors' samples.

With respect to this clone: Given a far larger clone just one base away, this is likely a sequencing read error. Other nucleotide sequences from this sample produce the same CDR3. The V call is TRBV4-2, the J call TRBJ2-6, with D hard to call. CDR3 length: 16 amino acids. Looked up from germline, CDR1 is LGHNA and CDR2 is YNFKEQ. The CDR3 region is CASSQDQSSGANVLTF. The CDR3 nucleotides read TGTGCCAGTAGCCAAGATCAGAGCTCTGGGGCCAACGTCCTGACTTTC.

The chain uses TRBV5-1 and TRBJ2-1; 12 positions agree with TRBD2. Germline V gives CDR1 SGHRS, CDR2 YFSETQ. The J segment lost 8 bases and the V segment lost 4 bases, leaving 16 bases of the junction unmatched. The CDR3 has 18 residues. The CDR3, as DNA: TGCGCCAGCAGCCCGGGACCTTCTAGCGGGAGGGGACGGGATGAGCAGTTCTTC. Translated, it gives CASSPGPSSGRGRDEQFF.

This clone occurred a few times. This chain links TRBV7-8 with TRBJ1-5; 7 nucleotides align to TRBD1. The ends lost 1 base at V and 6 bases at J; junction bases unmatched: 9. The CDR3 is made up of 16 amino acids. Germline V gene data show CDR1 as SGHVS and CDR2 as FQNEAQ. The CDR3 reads CASSLGARGDAQPQHF. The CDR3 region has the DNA TGTGCCAGCAGCTTAGGGGCCAGGGGGGATGCTCAGCCCCAGCATTTT.

As DNA, the CDR3 is TGTGCCAGCAGCTTAGTAGGGGGTGGGAACACTGAAGCTTTCTTT. As protein: CASSLVGGGNTEAFF. V gene TRBV7-9 combines with J gene TRBJ1-1, with a tentative D call TRBD1 (6 bases). Germline assignment: CDR1 SEHNR and CDR2 FQNEAQ (reference sequence). The CDR3 contains 15 residues. V lost 1 base, J lost 1 base, and 10 bases lay in between.

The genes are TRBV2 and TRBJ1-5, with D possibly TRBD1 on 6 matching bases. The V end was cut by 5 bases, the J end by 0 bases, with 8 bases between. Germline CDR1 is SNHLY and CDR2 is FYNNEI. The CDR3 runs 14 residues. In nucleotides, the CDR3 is TGTGCCAGCAGTAGGACAGATAGCAATCAGCCCCAGCATTTT. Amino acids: CASSRTDSNQPQHF.

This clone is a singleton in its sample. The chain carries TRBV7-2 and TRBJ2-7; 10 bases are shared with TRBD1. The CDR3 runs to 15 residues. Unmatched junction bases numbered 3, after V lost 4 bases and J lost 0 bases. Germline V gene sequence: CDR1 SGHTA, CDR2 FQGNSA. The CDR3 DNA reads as TGTGCCAGCAGCTCCGGACAGGGGGGCTCCTACGAGCAGTACTTC. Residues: CASSSGQGGSYEQYF.

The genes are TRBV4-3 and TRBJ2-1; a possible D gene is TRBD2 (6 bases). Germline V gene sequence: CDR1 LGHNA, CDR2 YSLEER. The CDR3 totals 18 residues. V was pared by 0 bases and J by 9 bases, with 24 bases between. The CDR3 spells CASSQDNRDSSRDSEQFF. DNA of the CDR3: TGCGCCAGCAGCCAAGACAATAGGGACTCCTCCCGAGACAGTGAGCAGTTCTTC.

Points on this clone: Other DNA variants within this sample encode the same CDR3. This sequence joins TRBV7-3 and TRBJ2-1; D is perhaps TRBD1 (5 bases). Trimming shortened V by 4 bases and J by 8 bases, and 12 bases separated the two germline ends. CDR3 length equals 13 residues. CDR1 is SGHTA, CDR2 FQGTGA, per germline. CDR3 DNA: TGTGCCAGCAGCTCCAGGGTGTTCGATGAGCAGTTCTTC. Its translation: CASSSRVFDEQFF.

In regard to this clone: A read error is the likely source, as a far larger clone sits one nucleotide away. This CDR3 is CASSLGVPFYEQYF. The CDR3 coding sequence is TGTGCCAGCAGCCTGGGGGTCCCCTTCTACGAGCAGTACTTC. The chain combines TRBV5-4 with TRBJ2-7, with D perhaps matching TRBD1 or TRBD2 (5 bases each). CDR1 is SGHNT, CDR2 YYREEE, per germline (reference sequence). With 4 bases removed from V and 3 bases from J, the gap between germline ends came to 14 bases. The CDR3 is 14 amino acids.

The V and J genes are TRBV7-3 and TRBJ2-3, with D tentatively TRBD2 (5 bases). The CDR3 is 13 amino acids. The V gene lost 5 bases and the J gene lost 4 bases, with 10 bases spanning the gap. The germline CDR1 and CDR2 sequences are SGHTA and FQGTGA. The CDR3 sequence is CASSHRTPDTQYF. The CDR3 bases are TGTGCCAGCAGCCACCGGACTCCAGATACGCAGTATTTT.

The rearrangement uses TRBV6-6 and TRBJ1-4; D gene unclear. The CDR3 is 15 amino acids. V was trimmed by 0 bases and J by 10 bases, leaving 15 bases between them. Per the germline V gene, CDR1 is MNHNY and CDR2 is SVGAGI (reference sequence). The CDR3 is CASSYSPQRYGKLFF. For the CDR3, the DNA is TGTGCCAGCAGTTACTCCCCTCAGCGGTATGGAAAACTGTTTTTT.

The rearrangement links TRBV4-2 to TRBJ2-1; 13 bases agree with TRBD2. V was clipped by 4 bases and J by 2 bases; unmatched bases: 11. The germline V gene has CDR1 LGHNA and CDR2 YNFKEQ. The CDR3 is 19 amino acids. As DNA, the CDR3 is TGTGCCAGCAGCCGGACCGCCGGACTAGCGGGAGCGGCCTACAATGAGCAGTTCTTC. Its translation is CASSRTAGLAGAAYNEQFF.

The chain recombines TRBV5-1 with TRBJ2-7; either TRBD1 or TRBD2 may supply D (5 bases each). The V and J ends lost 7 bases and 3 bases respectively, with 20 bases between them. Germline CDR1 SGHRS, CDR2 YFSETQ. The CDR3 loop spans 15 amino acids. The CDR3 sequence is CASSLGAVPNYEQYF. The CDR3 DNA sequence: TGCGCCAGCTCCCTCGGGGCGGTGCCTAACTACGAGCAGTACTTC.

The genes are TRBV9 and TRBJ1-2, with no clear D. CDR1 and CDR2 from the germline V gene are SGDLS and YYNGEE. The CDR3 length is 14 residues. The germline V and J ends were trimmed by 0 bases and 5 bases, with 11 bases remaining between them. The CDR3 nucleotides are TGTGCCAGCAGCGTAGAAATTCAGCGATATGGCTACACCTTC. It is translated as CASSVEIQRYGYTF.